These 20 T cell receptor beta chains share one sample of origin, sequenced in a study of T cells in tuberculosis. Cells were sorted from thawed PBMC rested overnight and stained with GMM-loaded CD1B tetramer, viability dye and anti-CD3. The CD1B tetramers carried C32 glucose monomycolate purified from Rhodococcus equi. Libraries were prepared by immunoSEQ multiplex PCR; TCRdb keeps only in-frame clonotypes and omits some of them. This table has roughly 61,000 clones, approximately 86% appearing once. Material for sequencing was CD1b-GMM tetramer-negative cells sorted from PBMCs. These receptors were obtained from an adult woman with latent tuberculosis.

The chain links TRBV5-6 to TRBJ1-5; possible D gene TRBD1, 6 bases. Germline loops: CDR1 SGHDT, CDR2 YYEEEE. The V end lost 3 bases, the J end lost 5 bases, and 15 bases lay between the germline ends. The CDR3 is made up of 15 amino acids. CDR3 coding DNA: TGTGCCAGCAGCTACGGGGCACAGGGCGATCAGCCCCAGCATTTT. Amino acid sequence: CASSYGAQGDQPQHF.

This clone was counted once. The chain recombines TRBV6-6 with TRBJ1-1; D is ambiguous. The germline gives CDR1 MNHNY, CDR2 SVGAGI (reference sequence). V was clipped by 4 bases and J by 4 bases, with 13 bases between them. The CDR3 consists of 14 residues. The CDR3 nucleotides read TGTGCCAGCAGTTCCGGGGAAAGGAGCACTGAAGCTTTCTTT. Its translation: CASSSGERSTEAFF.

This chain joins TRBV6-5 and TRBJ2-5; TRBD2 might be the D (6 bases). Trimming pared 6 bases from V and 5 bases from J, leaving 16 bases between. The CDR3 totals 14 residues. CDR1 MNHEY and CDR2 SVGAGI come from the germline V gene. CDR3 loop: CASSGSGAGETQYF. The DNA for the CDR3 is TGTGCCAGCAGCGGGAGTGGGGCAGGGGAGACCCAGTACTTC.

The V gene is TRBV19, the J gene TRBJ2-6; no reliable D call. Germline V lookup: CDR1 LNHDA, CDR2 SQIVND (reference sequence). This CDR3 spans 13 amino acids. V was trimmed by 9 bases and J by 0 bases, leaving 6 bases between them. CDR3 sequence: CARRSSGANVLTF. The CDR3 nucleotides are TGTGCCAGGAGAAGCTCTGGGGCCAACGTCCTGACTTTC.

The V call is TRBV30, the J call TRBJ1-5; D is possibly TRBD1 (6 bases). The CDR3 is 14 residues long. Trimming took off 4 bases at V and 9 bases at J, with 19 bases between the two ends. Per the germline V gene, CDR1 is GTSNPN and CDR2 is SVGIG (reference sequence). The CDR3 DNA reads TGTGCCTGGAAGACGCGGGGGCTTGGGGGGCCCCAGCATTTT. Its protein product is CAWKTRGLGGPQHF.

The genes are TRBV11-3 and TRBJ1-1; the match to TRBD1 covers 9 bases. The J segment lost 4 bases and the V segment lost 5 bases, leaving 11 bases of the junction unmatched. Germline V gene lookup returns CDR1 SGHNT and CDR2 YENEEA. CDR3 length: 16 amino acids. The CDR3 DNA reads as TGTGCCAGCAGCAGACCCGGGACAGGGACGGGCACTGAAGCTTTCTTT. Amino acids: CASSRPGTGTGTEAFF.

The V and J genes are TRBV2 and TRBJ2-3, with 8 bases lining up with TRBD1. CDR1 is SNHLY and CDR2 is FYNNEI in the germline V gene. The CDR3 spans 13 residues. V lost 5 bases and J lost 6; bases outside the gene matches: 4. The CDR3 sequence is CASSRQGLDTQYF. DNA of the CDR3: TGTGCCAGCAGTCGACAGGGGTTGGATACGCAGTATTTT.

The rearrangement joins TRBV5-4 to TRBJ2-7; 7 nucleotides align to TRBD1. The germline V gene has CDR1 SGHNT and CDR2 YYREEE (reference sequence). This CDR3 is 14 amino acids long. V lost 4 bases, J lost 2 bases, and 6 bases stayed unmatched. As DNA, the CDR3 is TGTGCCAGCAGCACTGGACAGGCTACCTACGAGCAGTACTTC. It specifies CASSTGQATYEQYF.

The chain carries TRBV9 and TRBJ2-7; the D is unclear. V was clipped by 3 bases and J by 0 bases, with 7 bases between them. Looked up from germline, CDR1 is SGDLS and CDR2 is YYNGEE. The CDR3 spans 13 residues. The CDR3 loop reads CASSARNSYEQYF. CDR3 coding DNA: TGTGCCAGCAGCGCCAGGAACTCCTACGAGCAGTACTTC.

V gene TRBV13 combines with J gene TRBJ2-1; D is ambiguous. This CDR3 is built from 11 residues. CDR1 and CDR2 (germline): PRHDT, FYEKMQ (reference sequence). The germline V and J ends were trimmed by 5 bases and 3 bases, with 2 bases remaining between them. The CDR3 loop reads CASSHYNEQFF. CDR3 nucleotide sequence: TGTGCCAGCAGCCACTACAATGAGCAGTTCTTC.

This clone came up once. The CDR3 region has the DNA TGTGCCATCCGACCAGACGGACTTTATGGCTACACCTTC. Its translation: CAIRPDGLYGYTF. The rearrangement joins TRBV10-3 to TRBJ1-2, with D hard to call. The germline V gene encodes CDR1 ENHRY and CDR2 SYGVKD. The V end was cut by 8 bases, the J end by 5 bases, with 15 bases between. The CDR3 consists of 13 residues.

V and J are TRBV28 and TRBJ2-7; 10 positions match TRBD2. The trim removed 1 base at V and 5 bases at J, leaving 5 bases unmatched. Per germline, CDR1 MDHEN and CDR2 SYDVKM. The CDR3 length is 15 residues. CDR3 residues: CASSLSPSGSHEQYF. The DNA of the CDR3 is TGTGCCAGCAGTTTATCCCCTAGCGGGAGCCACGAGCAGTACTTC.

The chain is built from TRBV5-1 and TRBJ2-2, with D possibly being TRBD1 (5 bases). This CDR3 contains 16 residues. Germline V gene data show CDR1 as SGHRS and CDR2 as YFSETQ. Trimming took 1 base from V and 1 from J, leaving 11 bases between them. The CDR3 DNA follows: TGCGCCAGCAGCTTGCGCCCAGGGTTGAACACCGGGGAGCTGTTTTTT. This encodes CASSLRPGLNTGELFF.

This clone has more than one count but fewer than ten. J is TRBJ2-1 and V is TRBV18; possible D gene TRBD2, 5 bases. V shed 4 bases and J shed 5 bases, with 9 bases lying between them. CDR3 length: 13 amino acids. Germline V lookup: CDR1 KGHSH, CDR2 LQKENI. The CDR3: CASSLGLNNEQFF. The DNA for the CDR3 is TGTGCCAGCTCACTTGGACTGAACAATGAGCAGTTCTTC.

The chain employs TRBV6-6 and TRBJ1-2; 7 bases map to TRBD1. Trimming removed 9 bases from V and 5 bases from J; junction bases left unmatched: 12. CDR3 length equals 14 residues. The germline V gene encodes CDR1 MNHNY and CDR2 SVGAGI (reference sequence). CDR3 sequence: CARADRRRWYGYTF. CDR3 DNA: TGTGCCAGGGCGGACAGGCGGAGGTGGTATGGCTACACCTTC.

The V and J genes are TRBV7-2 and TRBJ2-6; unclear D gene. Germline CDR1 and CDR2: SGHTA and FQGNSA. CDR3 size: 14 residues. The germline V and J ends were trimmed by 11 bases and 1 base, with 12 bases remaining between them. CDR3 nucleotide sequence: TGTGCCGGAGCTTCCGGATCTGGGGCCAACGTCCTGACTTTC. Translated, it gives CAGASGSGANVLTF.

The table lists this clone with a few counts. The chain links TRBV7-9 to TRBJ2-1, with no clear D. The CDR3 spans 12 residues. Per germline, CDR1 SEHNR and CDR2 FQNEAQ (reference sequence). The V gene lost 5 bases and the J gene lost 6 bases, with 8 bases spanning the gap. CDR3 sequence reads: CASSPLGNEQFF. CDR3 in DNA: TGTGCCAGCAGCCCCCTAGGCAATGAGCAGTTCTTC.

The rearrangement uses TRBV19 and TRBJ1-2; D unclear. Trimming pared 11 bases from V and 4 bases from J, leaving 14 bases between. The CDR3 is 12 amino acids. Per the germline V gene, CDR1 is LNHDA and CDR2 is SQIVND (reference sequence). The CDR3 sequence is CASVGDSYGYTF. CDR3 nucleotide sequence: TGTGCCTCCGTGGGAGATTCCTATGGCTACACCTTC.

The chain combines TRBV13 with TRBJ1-1, with 8 bases fitting TRBD1. After removal of 5 bases from V and 4 bases from J, the junction contained 9 bases not matched to a gene. This CDR3 is built from 15 residues. In germline, CDR1 is PRHDT, CDR2 FYEKMQ (reference sequence). CDR3 coding DNA: TGTGCCAGCAGCCGAGCGGACAGGGTCGGCACTGAAGCTTTCTTT. It is translated as CASSRADRVGTEAFF.

The chain couples TRBV19 to TRBJ1-5; possibly TRBD1 for D (5 bases). The CDR3 runs to 11 residues. Germline V lookup: CDR1 LNHDA, CDR2 SQIVND (reference sequence). This chain's CDR3 is CATGDNQPQHF. The CDR3 nucleotides read TGTGCAACAGGAGACAATCAGCCCCAGCATTTT.